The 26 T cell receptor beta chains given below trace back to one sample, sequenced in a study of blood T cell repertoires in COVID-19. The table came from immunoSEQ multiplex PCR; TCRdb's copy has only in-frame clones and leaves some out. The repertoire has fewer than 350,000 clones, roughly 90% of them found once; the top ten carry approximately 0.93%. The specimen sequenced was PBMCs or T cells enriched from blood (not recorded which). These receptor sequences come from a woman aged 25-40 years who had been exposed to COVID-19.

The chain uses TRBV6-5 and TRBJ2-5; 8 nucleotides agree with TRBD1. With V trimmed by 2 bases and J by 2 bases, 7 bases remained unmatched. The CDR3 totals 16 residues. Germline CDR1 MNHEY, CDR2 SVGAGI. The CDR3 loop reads CASSYRARQGQETQYF. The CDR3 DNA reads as TGTGCCAGCAGTTACCGAGCTCGACAGGGGCAAGAGACCCAGTACTTC.

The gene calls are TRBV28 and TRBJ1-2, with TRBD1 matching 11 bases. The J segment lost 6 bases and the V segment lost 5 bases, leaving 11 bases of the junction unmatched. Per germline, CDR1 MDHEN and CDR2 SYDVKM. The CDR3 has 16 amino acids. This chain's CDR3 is CASSPVGRTGGDGYTF. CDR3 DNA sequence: TGTGCCAGCAGTCCCGTGGGTCGGACAGGGGGCGATGGCTACACCTTC.

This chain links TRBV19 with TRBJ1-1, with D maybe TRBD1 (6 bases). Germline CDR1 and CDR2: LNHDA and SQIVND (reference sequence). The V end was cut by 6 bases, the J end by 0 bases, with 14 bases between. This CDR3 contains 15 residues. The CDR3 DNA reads TGTGCCAGTAGCCGGTCCGGGGACATGAACACTGAAGCTTTCTTT. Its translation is CASSRSGDMNTEAFF.

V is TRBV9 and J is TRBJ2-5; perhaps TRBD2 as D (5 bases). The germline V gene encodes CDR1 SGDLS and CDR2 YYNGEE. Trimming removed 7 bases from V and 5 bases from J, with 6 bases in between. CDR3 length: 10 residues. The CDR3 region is CASAGETQYF. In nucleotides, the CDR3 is TGTGCCAGCGCGGGCGAGACCCAGTACTTC.

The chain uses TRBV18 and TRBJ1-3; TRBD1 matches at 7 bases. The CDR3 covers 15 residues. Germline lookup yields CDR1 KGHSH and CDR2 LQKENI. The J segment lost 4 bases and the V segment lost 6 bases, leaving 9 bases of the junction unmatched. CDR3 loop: CASSPTGAGGNTIYF. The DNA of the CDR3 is TGTGCCAGCTCTCCTACAGGGGCCGGAGGAAACACCATATATTTT.

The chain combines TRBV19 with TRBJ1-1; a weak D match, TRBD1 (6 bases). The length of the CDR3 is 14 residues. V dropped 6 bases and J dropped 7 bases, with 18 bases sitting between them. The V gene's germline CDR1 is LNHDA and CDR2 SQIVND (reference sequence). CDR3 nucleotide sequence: TGTGCCAGTAGCCCAACAGGGCTGCTTCATGAAGCTTTCTTT. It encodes CASSPTGLLHEAFF.

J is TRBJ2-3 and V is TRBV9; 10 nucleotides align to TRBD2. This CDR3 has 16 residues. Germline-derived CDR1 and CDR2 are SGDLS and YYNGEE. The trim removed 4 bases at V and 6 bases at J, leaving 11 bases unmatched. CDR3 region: CASSPPSGRARDTQYF. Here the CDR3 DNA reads TGTGCCAGCAGCCCGCCCAGCGGGAGGGCCCGGGATACGCAGTATTTT.

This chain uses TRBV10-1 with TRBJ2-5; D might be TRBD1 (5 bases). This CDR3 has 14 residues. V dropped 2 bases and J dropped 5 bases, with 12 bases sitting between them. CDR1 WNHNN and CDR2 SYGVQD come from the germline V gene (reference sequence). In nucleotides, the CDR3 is TGCGCCAGCAGTGAGGGGGCGATTGGGGAGACCCAGTACTTC. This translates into CASSEGAIGETQYF.

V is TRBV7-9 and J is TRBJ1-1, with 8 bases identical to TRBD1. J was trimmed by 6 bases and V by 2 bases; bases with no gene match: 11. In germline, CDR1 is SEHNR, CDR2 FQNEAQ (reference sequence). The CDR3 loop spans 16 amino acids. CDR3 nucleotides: TGTGCCAGCAGCTTATCAGACAGGGGCCGGGGGGCTGAAGCTTTCTTT. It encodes CASSLSDRGRGAEAFF.

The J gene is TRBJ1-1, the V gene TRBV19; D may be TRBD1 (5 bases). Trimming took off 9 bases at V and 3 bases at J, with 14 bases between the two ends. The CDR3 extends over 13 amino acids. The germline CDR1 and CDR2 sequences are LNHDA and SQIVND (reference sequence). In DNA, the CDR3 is TGTGCCAGCACTTTTTCCAGGGACACTGAAGCTTTCTTT. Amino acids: CASTFSRDTEAFF.

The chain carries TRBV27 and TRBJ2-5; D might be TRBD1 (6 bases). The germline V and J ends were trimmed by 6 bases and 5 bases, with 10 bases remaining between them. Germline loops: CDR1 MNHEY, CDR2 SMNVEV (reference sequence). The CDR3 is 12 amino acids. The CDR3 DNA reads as TGTGCCAGCAGCTTCCAGGGGGAGACCCAGTACTTC. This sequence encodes CASSFQGETQYF.

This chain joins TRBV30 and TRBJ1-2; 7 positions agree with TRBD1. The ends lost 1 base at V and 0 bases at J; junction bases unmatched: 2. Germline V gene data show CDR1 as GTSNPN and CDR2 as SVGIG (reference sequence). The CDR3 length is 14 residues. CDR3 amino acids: CAWSAGGANYGYTF. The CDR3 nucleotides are TGTGCCTGGAGTGCAGGGGGAGCTAACTATGGCTACACCTTC.

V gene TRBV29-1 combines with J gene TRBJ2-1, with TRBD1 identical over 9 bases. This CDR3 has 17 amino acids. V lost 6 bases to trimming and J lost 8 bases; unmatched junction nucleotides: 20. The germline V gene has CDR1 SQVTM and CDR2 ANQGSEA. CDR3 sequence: CSVEVGQGVGTMDEQFF. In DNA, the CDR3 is TGCAGCGTCGAGGTGGGACAGGGTGTAGGGACAATGGATGAGCAGTTCTTC.

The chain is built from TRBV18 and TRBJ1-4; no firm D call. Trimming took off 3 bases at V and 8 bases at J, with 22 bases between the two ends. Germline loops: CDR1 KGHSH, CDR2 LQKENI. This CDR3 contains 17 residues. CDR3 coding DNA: TGTGCCAGCTCACCGTTGGGAGCAGGCCTGGCGGCCGAAAAACTGTTTTTT. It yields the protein CASSPLGAGLAAEKLFF.

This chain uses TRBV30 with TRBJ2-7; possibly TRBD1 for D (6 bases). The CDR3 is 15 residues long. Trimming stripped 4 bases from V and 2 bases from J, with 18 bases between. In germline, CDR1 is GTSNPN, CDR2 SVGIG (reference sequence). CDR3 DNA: TGTGCCTGGACCGTACCGGACAGCGGAGCCTACGAGCAGTACTTC. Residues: CAWTVPDSGAYEQYF.

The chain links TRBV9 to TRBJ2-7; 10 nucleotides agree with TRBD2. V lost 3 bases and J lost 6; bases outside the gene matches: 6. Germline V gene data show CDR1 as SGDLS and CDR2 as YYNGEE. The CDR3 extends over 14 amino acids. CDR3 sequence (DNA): TGTGCCAGCAGCGCCTCCGGGACTAGCGTCGAGCAGTACTTC. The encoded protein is CASSASGTSVEQYF. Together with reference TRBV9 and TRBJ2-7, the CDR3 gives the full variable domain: DSGVTQTPKHLITATGQRVTLRCSPRSGDLSVYWYQQSLDQGLQFLIQYYNGEERAKGNILERFSAQQFPDLHSELNLSSLELGDSALYFCASSASGTSVEQYFGPGTRLTVT.

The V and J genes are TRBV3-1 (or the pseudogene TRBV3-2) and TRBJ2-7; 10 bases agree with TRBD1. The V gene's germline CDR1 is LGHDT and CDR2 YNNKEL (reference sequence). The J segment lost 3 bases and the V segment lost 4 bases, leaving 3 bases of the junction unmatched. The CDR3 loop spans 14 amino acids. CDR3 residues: CASSPGQGRYEQYF. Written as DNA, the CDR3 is TGTGCCAGCAGCCCGGGACAGGGGCGCTACGAGCAGTACTTC.

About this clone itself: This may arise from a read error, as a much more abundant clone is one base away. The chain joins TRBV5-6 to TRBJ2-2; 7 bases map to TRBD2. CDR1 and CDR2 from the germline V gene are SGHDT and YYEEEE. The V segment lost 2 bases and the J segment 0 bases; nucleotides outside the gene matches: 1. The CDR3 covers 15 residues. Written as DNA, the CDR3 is TGTGCCAGCAGCTTACGGGGGGCGAACACCGGGGAGCTGTTTTTT. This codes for CASSLRGANTGELFF.

Here the CDR3 DNA reads TGTGCCAGTAGTTTCCCGGTGCATCTTAAAATGAACACTGAAGCTTTCTTT. It translates to CASSFPVHLKMNTEAFF. The V and J genes are TRBV19 and TRBJ1-1; D gene ambiguous. Per germline, CDR1 LNHDA and CDR2 SQIVND (reference sequence). V was trimmed by 5 bases and J by 0 bases, leaving 19 bases between them. The CDR3 extends over 17 amino acids.

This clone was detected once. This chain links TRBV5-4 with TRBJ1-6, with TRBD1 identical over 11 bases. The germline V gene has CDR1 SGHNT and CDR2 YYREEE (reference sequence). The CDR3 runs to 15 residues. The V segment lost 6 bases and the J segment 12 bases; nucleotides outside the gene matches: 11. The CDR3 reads CASTLSGQGAGPLHF. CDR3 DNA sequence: TGTGCCAGCACCCTCTCCGGACAGGGGGCTGGACCCCTCCACTTT.

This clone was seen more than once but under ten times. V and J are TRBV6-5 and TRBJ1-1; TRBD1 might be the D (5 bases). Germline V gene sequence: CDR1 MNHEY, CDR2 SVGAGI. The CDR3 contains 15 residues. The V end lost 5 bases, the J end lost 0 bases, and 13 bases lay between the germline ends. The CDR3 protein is CASSPGYGMNTEAFF. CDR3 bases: TGTGCCAGCAGTCCAGGGTACGGCATGAACACTGAAGCTTTCTTT.

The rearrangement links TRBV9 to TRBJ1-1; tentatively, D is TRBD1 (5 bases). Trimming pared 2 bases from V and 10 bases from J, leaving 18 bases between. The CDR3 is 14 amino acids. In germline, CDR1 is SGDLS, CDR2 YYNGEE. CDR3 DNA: TGTGCCAGCAGCGTTGGTGGTGGTGGGGCGGTAGCTTTCTTT. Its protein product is CASSVGGGGAVAFF.

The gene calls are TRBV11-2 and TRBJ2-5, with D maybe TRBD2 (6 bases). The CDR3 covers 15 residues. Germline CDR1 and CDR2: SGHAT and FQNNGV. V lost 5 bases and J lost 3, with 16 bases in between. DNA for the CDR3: TGTGCCAGCAGCCGGGAGTGGGGCAAGGAAGAGACCCAGTACTTC. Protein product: CASSREWGKEETQYF.

The CDR3 is CASSPQTGNYGYTF. Here the CDR3 DNA reads TGTGCCAGCTCACCACAGACGGGGAACTATGGCTACACCTTC. The chain uses TRBV18 and TRBJ1-2; D gene unclear. V lost 1 base, J lost 2 bases, and 8 bases lay in between. The CDR3 is made up of 14 amino acids. Looked up from germline, CDR1 is KGHSH and CDR2 is LQKENI.

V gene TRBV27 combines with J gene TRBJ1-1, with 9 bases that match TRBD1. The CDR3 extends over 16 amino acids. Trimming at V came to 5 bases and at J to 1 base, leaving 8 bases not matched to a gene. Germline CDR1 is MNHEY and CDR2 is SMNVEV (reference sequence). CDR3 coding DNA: TGTGCCAGCAGTCCGGGACAGGGACGGGGGAACACTGAAGCTTTCTTT. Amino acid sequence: CASSPGQGRGNTEAFF.

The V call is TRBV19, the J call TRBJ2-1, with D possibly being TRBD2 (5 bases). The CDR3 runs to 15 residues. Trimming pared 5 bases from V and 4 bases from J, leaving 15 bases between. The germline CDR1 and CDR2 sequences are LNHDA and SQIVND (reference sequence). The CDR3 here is CASSPRRGGYNEQFF. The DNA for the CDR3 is TGTGCCAGTAGTCCTCGACGAGGCGGGTACAATGAGCAGTTCTTC.